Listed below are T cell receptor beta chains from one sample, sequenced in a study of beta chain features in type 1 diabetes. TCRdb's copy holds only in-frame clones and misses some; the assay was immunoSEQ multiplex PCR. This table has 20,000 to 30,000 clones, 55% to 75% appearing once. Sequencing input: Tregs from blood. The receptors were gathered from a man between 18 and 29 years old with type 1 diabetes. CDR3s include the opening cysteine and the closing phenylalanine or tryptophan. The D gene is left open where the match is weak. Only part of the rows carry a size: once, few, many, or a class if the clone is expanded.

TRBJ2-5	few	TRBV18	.	TGTGCCAGCTCACCACCCGAGGGCTCGGAGACCCAGTACTTC	CASSPPEGSETQYF
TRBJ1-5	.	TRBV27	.	TGTGCCAGCAGTTTGTCCCCTAGAGGGATCGGCAATCAGCCCCAGCATTTT	CASSLSPRGIGNQPQHF
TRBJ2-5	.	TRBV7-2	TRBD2	TGTGCCAGCAGCTTAGCGCTATGGGCTAGCGGGATACAAGAGACCCAGTACTTC	CASSLALWASGIQETQYF
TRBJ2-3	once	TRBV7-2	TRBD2	TGTGCCAGCAGCCCTGGGACTATCACAGATACGCAGTATTTT	CASSPGTITDTQYF
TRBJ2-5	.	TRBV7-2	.	TGTGCCAGCACCCTTCGGCGGGGAATCGCCCAGTACTTC	CASTLRRGIAQYF
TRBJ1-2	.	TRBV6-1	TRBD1	TGTGCCAGCTTCTCTGGGGACAGGACTAACTATGGCTACACCTTC	CASFSGDRTNYGYTF
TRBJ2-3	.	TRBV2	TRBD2	TGTGCCAGCAGAGCCGGGACTAGCGGGAGGTCAGATACGCAGTATTTT	CASRAGTSGRSDTQYF
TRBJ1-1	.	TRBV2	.	TGTGCCAGCAGTGAATTTGACTCAGTCTTCCGTGTGAACACTGAAGCTTTCTTT	CASSEFDSVFRVNTEAFF
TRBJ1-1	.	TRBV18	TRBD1	TGTGCCAGCTCACCCCGCGGACAGGGGGGAGCTGAAGCTTTCTTT	CASSPRGQGGAEAFF
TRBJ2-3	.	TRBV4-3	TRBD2	TGCGCCAGCAGCCGCATAGCGGGGGGGCCGTCATATACGCAGTATTTT	CASSRIAGGPSYTQYF
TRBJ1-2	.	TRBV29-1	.	TGCAGCGTTGAAGTTGAGATGGGGGGGTATGGCTACACCTTC	CSVEVEMGGYGYTF
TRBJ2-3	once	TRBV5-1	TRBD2	TGCGCCAGCAGCTTGGAACTAGCGGGAGGAAATACGCAGTATTTT	CASSLELAGGNTQYF
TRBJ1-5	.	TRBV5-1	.	TGCGCCAGCAGCTTGGGCGGAGTTAGCAATCAGCCCCAGCATTTT	CASSLGGVSNQPQHF
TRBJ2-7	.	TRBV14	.	TGTGCCAGCAGCCAAGTCGGGACAAGCATCTACGAGCAGTACTTC	CASSQVGTSIYEQYF
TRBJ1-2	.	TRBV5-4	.	TGTGCCAGCAGCCCTAACGCGCGGGGGGATTTCAATGGCTACACCTTC	CASSPNARGDFNGYTF
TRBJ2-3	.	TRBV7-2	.	TGTGCCAGCACCGCTTGGGGGGGCACAGATACGCAGTATTTT	CASTAWGGTDTQYF
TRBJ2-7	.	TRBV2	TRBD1	TGTGCCAGCAGAGAGAACCGGGACAGGGGCTACGAGCAGTACTTC	CASRENRDRGYEQYF
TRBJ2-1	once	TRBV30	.	TGTGCCTGGGGGGGCGGCGGCAGGATCTCCTACAATGAGCAGTTCTTC	CAWGGGGRISYNEQFF
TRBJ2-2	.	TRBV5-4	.	TGTGCCAGCAGCTCTACCGGGGAGCTGTTTTTT	CASSSTGELFF
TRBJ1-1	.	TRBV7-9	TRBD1	TGTGCCAGCAGCCAGGACAGGGTAGCTTTCTTT	CASSQDRVAFF
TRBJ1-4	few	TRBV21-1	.	TGTGCCAGCAGCGGAGCGAGACCTAATGAAAAACTGTTTTTT	CASSGARPNEKLFF
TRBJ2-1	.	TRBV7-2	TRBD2	TGTGCCAGCAACGAGCGGGAGGGCCCCAATGAGCAGTTCTTC	CASNEREGPNEQFF
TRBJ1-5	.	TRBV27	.	TGTGCCAGCAGTTTATGGCTCGGGTGCAGCAATCAGCCCCAGCATTTT	CASSLWLGCSNQPQHF
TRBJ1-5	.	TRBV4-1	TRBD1	TGCGCCAGCACCTCAAGCCGGGACAGCCTTAGCAATCAGCCCCAGCATTTT	CASTSSRDSLSNQPQHF
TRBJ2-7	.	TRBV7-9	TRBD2	TGTGCCAGCAGCTTATCACTAGCGGGAACTTACGAGCAGTACTTC	CASSLSLAGTYEQYF
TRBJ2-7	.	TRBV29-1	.	TGCAGCGTTGTCAGGGATTTGACGGAGCAGTACTTC	CSVVRDLTEQYF
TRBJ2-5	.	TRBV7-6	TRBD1	TGTGCCGTGTACGGGACAGGGGAGACCCAGTACTTC	CAVYGTGETQYF
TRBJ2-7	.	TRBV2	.	TGTGCCAGCAGTGAGGGATGGGCCCGGGGGCAGTACTTC	CASSEGWARGQYF
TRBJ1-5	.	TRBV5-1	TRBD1	TGCGCCAGCAGCTTGGGACAGGGATTTAACCAGCCCCAGCATTTT	CASSLGQGFNQPQHF
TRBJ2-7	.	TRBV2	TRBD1	TGTGCCAGCGGGACAGGGAGGTACGAGCAGTACTTC	CASGTGRYEQYF
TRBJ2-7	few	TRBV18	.	TGTGCCAGCTCACCAACCGGGGTCGGGGAGCAGTACTTC	CASSPTGVGEQYF
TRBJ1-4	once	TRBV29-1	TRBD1	TGCAGCGTTGGTGCAGGGGGGTATGAAAAACTGTTTTTT	CSVGAGGYEKLFF
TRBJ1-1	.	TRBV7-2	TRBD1	TGTGCCAGCAGCACACGACAGGGATACACTGAAGCTTTCTTT	CASSTRQGYTEAFF
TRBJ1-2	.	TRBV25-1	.	TGTGCCAGCAGTAGTAGTTTCTATGGCTACACCTTC	CASSSSFYGYTF
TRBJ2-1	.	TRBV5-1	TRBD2	TGCGCCAGCAGCCTCCGGACTAGCGGGAGCGGTGAGCAGTTCTTC	CASSLRTSGSGEQFF
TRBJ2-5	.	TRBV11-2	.	TGTGCCAGCAGCTTGATGGGTAACGCCAGGGAGACCCAGTACTTC	CASSLMGNARETQYF
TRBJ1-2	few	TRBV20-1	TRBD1	TGCAGTGCAAGGGGGCGTTACGGCTACACCTTC	CSARGRYGYTF
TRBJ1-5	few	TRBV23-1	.	TGCGCCAGCAGTCAGGGTAGCACGAGCAATCAGCCCCAGCATTTT	CASSQGSTSNQPQHF
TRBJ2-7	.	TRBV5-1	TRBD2	TGCGCCAGCAGCTTGGGGGGGACTAGCGGATTTTACGAGCAGTACTTC	CASSLGGTSGFYEQYF
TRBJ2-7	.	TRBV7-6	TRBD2	TGTGCCAGCAGCTCCACTTCCCCGGGACTAGCGGGAGGTAACTACGAGCAGTACTTC	CASSSTSPGLAGGNYEQYF
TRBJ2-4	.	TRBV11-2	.	TGTGCCAGCAGCTTGCAGGGGAACATTCAGTACTTC	CASSLQGNIQYF
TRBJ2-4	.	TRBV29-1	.	TGCAGCCCACGGTTAGTAGCCAAAAACATTCAGTACTTC	CSPRLVAKNIQYF
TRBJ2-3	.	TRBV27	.	TGTGCCAGCAGCACTTATGATACGCAGTATTTT	CASSTYDTQYF
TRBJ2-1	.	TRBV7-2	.	TGTGCCAGCAGCGCCGACTTCAATGAGCAGTTCTTC	CASSADFNEQFF
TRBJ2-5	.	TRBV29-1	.	TGCAGCGTGGCGGGACGATTTCAGGAGACCCAGTACTTC	CSVAGRFQETQYF
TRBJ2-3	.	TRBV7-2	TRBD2	TGTGCCAGCAGCCTTAGCGGGATACTGACAGATACGCAGTATTTT	CASSLSGILTDTQYF